Below are 28 T cell receptor beta chains sequenced from a single sample in a study of cytomegalovirus exposure and HLA in healthy donors. Use of 60 Vbeta and 13 Jbeta primers characterized the PCR. The method was immunoSEQ multiplex PCR; TCRdb's version includes in-frame clones alone and lacks a portion of them. The sample consists of approximately 280,000 clones, about 90% of them appearing once. The sequenced sample was PBMCs. The receptors derive from a woman in her late teens or twenties in good health and CMV-seronegative.

V and J are TRBV6-1 and TRBJ1-5; 9 bases are a match to TRBD1. Trimming took 4 bases from V and 7 from J; bases not matched to a gene: 11. Germline values: CDR1 MNHNS, CDR2 SASEGT. The CDR3 consists of 16 residues. The DNA for the CDR3 is TGTGCCAGCAGTGGCATACAGGGGGCGATGGACCAGCCCCAGCATTTT. This sequence encodes CASSGIQGAMDQPQHF.

The chain links TRBV7-9 to TRBJ2-7; D perhaps matches TRBD2 (5 bases). The germline V gene encodes CDR1 SEHNR and CDR2 FQNEAQ (reference sequence). V was shortened by 6 bases and J by 2 bases, with 11 bases between the two germline ends. The CDR3 loop spans 13 amino acids. The CDR3 spells CASRPGGPYEQYF. As DNA, the CDR3 is TGTGCCAGCAGACCTGGCGGGCCCTACGAGCAGTACTTC.

The rearrangement links TRBV10-1 to TRBJ2-3, with 8 bases aligning to TRBD1. The V and J ends lost 6 bases and 1 base, in that order; junction bases with no gene match: 6. The CDR3 runs to 15 residues. Germline CDR1 and CDR2: WNHNN and SYGVQD (reference sequence). CDR3 region: CASSTTGVGTDTQYF. CDR3 bases: TGCGCCAGCAGCACGACAGGGGTTGGCACAGATACGCAGTATTTT.

This rearrangement joins TRBV18 to TRBJ1-1, with D unresolved. Germline assignment: CDR1 KGHSH and CDR2 LQKENI. V shed 0 bases and J shed 7 bases, with 12 bases lying between them. The CDR3 runs to 14 residues. Here the CDR3 reads CASSPPRKSYEAFF. For the CDR3, the DNA is TGTGCCAGCTCACCACCGCGAAAGTCGTATGAAGCTTTCTTT.

This clone occurred a few times. The chain joins TRBV7-8 to TRBJ2-2; 7 positions agree with TRBD2. The trim removed 1 base at V and 6 bases at J, leaving 8 bases unmatched. The CDR3 totals 16 residues. CDR1 SGHVS and CDR2 FQNEAQ come from the germline V gene. CDR3 in amino acids: CASSLDYGRRAGELFF. CDR3 coding DNA: TGTGCCAGCAGCTTAGATTACGGGAGGCGGGCCGGGGAGCTGTTTTTT.

CDR3 in amino acids: CASTLGGTHNEQFF. The CDR3 nucleotides read TGCGCCAGCACCTTAGGGGGCACCCACAATGAGCAGTTCTTC. The rearrangement links TRBV5-1 to TRBJ2-1, with 7 nucleotides matching TRBD1. Germline CDR1 SGHRS, CDR2 YFSETQ. With 6 bases clipped from V and 5 bases from J, the junction kept 8 bases outside the gene matches. The CDR3 has 14 residues.

This clone was seen only once. One end of the junction does not line up with germline, which may come from a read error. V is TRBV7-9 and J is TRBJ2-7, with unresolved D. This CDR3 comprises 11 residues. Germline lookup yields CDR1 SEHNR and CDR2 FQNEAQ (reference sequence). The CDR3 DNA sequence: TGTTCCAGCAGCTTAGTCGACGAGCAGTACTTC. It is translated as CSSSLVDEQYF. Variable domain in full (rest from reference TRBV7-9 and TRBJ2-7): DTGVSQNPRHKITKRGQNVTFRCDPISEHNRLYWYRQTLGQGPEFLTYFQNEAQLEKSRLLSDRFSAERPKGSFSTLEIQRTEQGDSAMYLCSSSLVDEQYFGPGTRLTVT.

The chain links TRBV25-1 to TRBJ1-1, with 8 bases that match TRBD1. This CDR3 has 14 residues. V lost 8 bases and J lost 6; bases outside the gene matches: 11. Per germline, CDR1 MGHDK and CDR2 SYGVNS. The CDR3 DNA follows: TGTGCCAGCGGATTTCCAGGACAGGGCGCTGAAGCTTTCTTT. Translated, it gives CASGFPGQGAEAFF. The whole variable domain, remainder taken from reference TRBV25-1 and TRBJ1-1, is EADIYQTPRYLVIGTGKKITLECSQTMGHDKMYWYQQDPGMELHLIHYSYGVNSTEKGDLSSESTVSRIRTEHFPLTLESARPSHTSQYLCASGFPGQGAEAFFGQGTRLTVV.

The chain employs TRBV30 and TRBJ1-5; perhaps TRBD1 as D (6 bases). Between the trimmed V and J ends, which lost 1 base and 6 bases, there was a span of 10 bases. The CDR3 has 13 amino acids. Germline V gene lookup returns CDR1 GTSNPN and CDR2 SVGIG (reference sequence). This chain's CDR3 is CAWSEQGGQPQHF. CDR3 in DNA: TGTGCCTGGAGTGAACAGGGTGGTCAGCCCCAGCATTTT.

The chain carries TRBV12-5 and TRBJ1-2, with a possible D match to TRBD1 (6 bases). V was pared by 5 bases and J by 4 bases, with 11 bases between. The CDR3 has 13 residues. Germline loops: CDR1 LGHNT, CDR2 FRNRAP. CDR3 DNA sequence: TGTGCTAGTGGTCTGGACAGCTTCTATGGCTACACCTTC. It translates to CASGLDSFYGYTF.

Turning to this clone: Relative to the germline gene, one junction end is altered; a read error may explain this. This sequence joins TRBV2 and TRBJ2-1, with D maybe TRBD2 (6 bases). CDR3 length: 10 amino acids. Germline V gene sequence: CDR1 SNHLY, CDR2 FYNNEI. CDR3 sequence: CASRYGTWLF. In nucleotides, the CDR3 is TGTGCCAGCAGGTACGGGACTTGGCTCTTC.

The V and J genes are TRBV5-4 and TRBJ2-7, with 9 bases identical to TRBD1. This CDR3 region has 13 residues. Trimming at V came to 2 bases and at J to 7 bases, leaving 4 bases not matched to a gene. CDR1 and CDR2 (germline): SGHNT, YYREEE (reference sequence). This CDR3 is CASSLQGAWEQYF. DNA for the CDR3: TGTGCCAGCAGCTTACAGGGGGCGTGGGAGCAGTACTTC.

V gene TRBV25-1 combines with J gene TRBJ2-5; D remains unclear. The DNA end is a closer match to TRBJ2-7, so the J assignment may be wrong. CDR3 length equals 10 residues. Germline V gives CDR1 MGHDK, CDR2 SYGVNS. The CDR3 DNA sequence: TGTGCCAGCAGTAACTACGAGCAGTACTTC. It encodes CASSNYEQYF.

The genes are TRBV4-1 and TRBJ1-4; 8 nucleotides agree with TRBD1. The germline V gene encodes CDR1 MGHRA and CDR2 YSYEKL. Trimming at V came to 3 bases and at J to 8 bases, leaving 11 bases not matched to a gene. This CDR3 has 16 residues. CDR3 sequence reads: CASSHPPQGAQEKLFF. The CDR3 region has the DNA TGCGCCAGCAGCCACCCTCCGCAGGGGGCGCAGGAAAAACTGTTTTTT.

DNA for the CDR3: TGTGCCAGCACCCCTAGTTTGTCCAATGAGCAGTTCTTC. It yields the protein CASTPSLSNEQFF. V and J are TRBV9 and TRBJ2-1; D is undetermined. The V gene lost 6 bases and the J gene lost 6 bases, with 13 bases spanning the gap. CDR1 and CDR2 from the germline V gene are SGDLS and YYNGEE. The CDR3 has 13 residues.

The rearrangement uses TRBV6-4 and TRBJ2-1; D may be TRBD2 (5 bases). The CDR3 runs to 14 residues. V was pared by 1 base and J by 11 bases, with 15 bases between. Germline CDR1 MRHNA, CDR2 SNTAGT. The CDR3 here is CASSDWPSSLQQFF. For the CDR3, the DNA is TGTGCCAGCAGTGACTGGCCCTCTAGCCTCCAGCAGTTCTTC.

V and J are TRBV6-5 and TRBJ1-1, with D unresolved. V was cut by 4 bases and J by 0 bases, with 15 bases left in between. This CDR3 comprises 16 residues. The germline V gene has CDR1 MNHEY and CDR2 SVGAGI. CDR3 amino acids: CASSFGTGAMNTEAFF. The CDR3 DNA follows: TGTGCCAGCAGTTTTGGTACTGGTGCCATGAACACTGAAGCTTTCTTT.

The chain joins TRBV15 to TRBJ1-2; 8 bases map to TRBD1. The V gene's germline CDR1 is LNHNV and CDR2 YYDKDF (reference sequence). J gave up 7 bases and V 0 bases, and 10 bases lay outside the gene matches. The CDR3 has 16 amino acids. CDR3 bases: TGTGCCACCAGCAGAGATTTCACAGGGGGTGAGAGTGGCTACACCTTC. Encoded protein: CATSRDFTGGESGYTF. Looking up the rest from reference TRBV15 and TRBJ1-2 gives the full variable domain: DAMVIQNPRYQVTQFGKPVTLSCSQTLNHNVMYWYQQKSSQAPKLLFHYYDKDFNNEADTPDNFQSRRPNTSFCFLDIRSPGLGDTAMYLCATSRDFTGGESGYTFGSGTRLTVV.

The chain combines TRBV30 with TRBJ1-1; D perhaps matches TRBD1 (5 bases). The CDR3 contains 13 residues. With 0 bases removed from V and 7 bases from J, the gap between germline ends came to 12 bases. CDR1 is GTSNPN, CDR2 SVGIG, per germline (reference sequence). In DNA form, the CDR3 reads TGTGCCTGGAGTGTGAACAGGCGGGGTGAAGCTTTCTTT. As protein: CAWSVNRRGEAFF.

V usage is TRBV21-1 and J usage is TRBJ2-3; no check of the table's D call, TRBD1, against the DNA was made. TRBV21-1 counts as a pseudogene. The CDR3 covers 16 residues. In DNA form, the CDR3 reads TGTGCCAGCAGCGGACAGGTGGGCGCGATTACAGATACGCAGTATTTT. Translating it yields CASSGQVGAITDTQYF.

The chain has TRBV4-1 and TRBJ1-2; TRBD1 matches at 8 bases. This CDR3 is 15 amino acids long. V trimming: 2 bases; J trimming: 9 bases; junction bases outside the gene matches: 11. Per the germline V gene, CDR1 is MGHRA and CDR2 is YSYEKL. For the CDR3, the DNA is TGCGCCAGCAGCCAATTGGGACAGGCCACCCGGAGCTACACCTTC. It yields the protein CASSQLGQATRSYTF.

This clone came up once. The rearrangement uses TRBV6-1 and TRBJ1-5; D is unresolved. The germline V and J ends were trimmed by 1 base and 9 bases, with 10 bases remaining between them. The CDR3 has 13 residues. Germline CDR1 reads MNHNS; CDR2 reads SASEGT. CDR3 DNA sequence: TGTGCCAGCAGTGAAGTCGGGTACGGGCCCCAGCATTTT. Amino acids: CASSEVGYGPQHF.

The chain links TRBV5-1 to TRBJ2-7, with a possible D match to TRBD1 (5 bases). Trimming left V 4 bases short and J 3 bases short, with 8 bases between. CDR3 length: 12 amino acids. Germline CDR1 reads SGHRS; CDR2 reads YFSETQ. CDR3 in amino acids: CASSVDSYEQYF. The CDR3 coding sequence is TGCGCCAGCAGCGTCGACAGCTACGAGCAGTACTTC.

The count of this clone is one. The V call is TRBV5-1, the J call TRBJ2-5; unclear D gene. Judging by the DNA end, TRBJ2-7 fits better; the J call may be wrong. From germline, CDR1 is SGHRS and CDR2 YFSETQ. The length of the CDR3 is 17 residues. The CDR3 nucleotides read TGCGCCAGCAGCTTGGGCCCCTCTGGCGGTTACTCCTACGAGCAGTACTTC. Translated, it gives CASSLGPSGGYSYEQYF.

The chain uses TRBV29-1 and TRBJ1-4; D is undetermined. Between the trimmed V and J ends, which lost 7 bases and 0 bases, there was a span of 9 bases. The CDR3 is made up of 13 amino acids. Per germline, CDR1 SQVTM and CDR2 ANQGSEA. CDR3 protein: CSATVATNEKLFF. As DNA, the CDR3 is TGCAGCGCCACGGTTGCAACTAATGAAAAACTGTTTTTT.

The chain joins TRBV5-6 to TRBJ1-1; 8 positions match TRBD1. This CDR3 region has 15 residues. Losses at the gene ends were 5 bases for V and 0 bases for J; bases not matched to a gene: 6. The germline gives CDR1 SGHDT, CDR2 YYEEEE. This chain's CDR3 is CASSPGTGMNTEAFF. The CDR3 coding sequence is TGTGCCAGCAGTCCGGGGACAGGCATGAACACTGAAGCTTTCTTT.

V usage is TRBV7-8 and J usage is TRBJ2-7; D gene ambiguous. CDR3 size: 12 residues. Trimming shortened V by 4 bases and J by 7 bases, and 11 bases separated the two germline ends. Germline V gene sequence: CDR1 SGHVS, CDR2 FQNEAQ. This CDR3 is CASSSLEREQYF. In nucleotides, the CDR3 is TGTGCCAGCAGCTCACTCGAGAGGGAGCAGTACTTC.

For the CDR3, the DNA is TGTGCCAGTAGATCACAGGTACTGGTCACCGGGGAGCTGTTTTTT. It encodes CASRSQVLVTGELFF. J is TRBJ2-2 and V is TRBV19; D is possibly TRBD1 (5 bases). Germline V gene sequence: CDR1 LNHDA, CDR2 SQIVND (reference sequence). Trimming shortened V by 6 bases and J by 4 bases, and 15 bases separated the two germline ends. The CDR3 consists of 15 residues.